This T cell receptor (beta chain) was profiled in a study of T cell repertoires in cytomegalovirus infection. Study outcomes and limitations: CMV carriers with the relevant HLA were identified by cumulative public TCR beta family frequency.

This clonotype was observed many times. Antigen unknown. Trimming left V 3 bases short and J 5 bases short, with 17 bases between. This CDR3 is built from 16 residues. From germline, CDR1 is MNHEY and CDR2 SVGEGT. Each CDR3 protein gets one entry after TCRdb re-called the reads with MiXCR. The data contain 210,000 or so distinct CDR3 sequences, under 8.5% of them singletons. The gene calls are TRBV6-2 or TRBV6-3 and TRBJ1-5; D may be TRBD1 (5 bases). Material for sequencing was PBMCs. The TCR sequence derives from a human donor in good health (CMV status not recorded). Some clones in this sample may be carry-over from other donors' samples. As DNA, the CDR3 is TGTGCCAGCAGTTATGAAACAGGTCAGGCGGATCAGCCCCAGCATTTT. Its translation is CASSYETGQADQPQHF.